These 30 T cell receptor beta chains originate from one sample sequenced in a study of cytomegalovirus exposure and HLA in healthy donors. Here immunoSEQ multiplex PCR was the method, and the copy in TCRdb shows in-frame clones only, minus some. The table records 110,000 to 150,000 clones, 80% to 90% of them present only once. The source material was PBMCs. The receptors were gathered from a young woman in good health and CMV-seropositive.

The chain joins TRBV28 to TRBJ2-5; possibly TRBD2 for D (6 bases). Trimming stripped 6 bases from V and 5 bases from J, with 16 bases between. Per germline, CDR1 MDHEN and CDR2 SYDVKM. The CDR3 loop spans 14 amino acids. The CDR3 coding sequence is TGTGCCAGCAGGTTACGGGACTCCAGGGAGACCCAGTACTTC. Amino acids: CASRLRDSRETQYF.

V usage is TRBV4-1 and J usage is TRBJ1-4; unclear D gene. V dropped 1 base and J dropped 0 bases, with 6 bases sitting between them. This CDR3 has 15 amino acids. From germline, CDR1 is MGHRA and CDR2 YSYEKL. The CDR3: CASSQVVATNEKLFF. DNA for the CDR3: TGCGCCAGCAGCCAAGTAGTAGCAACTAATGAAAAACTGTTTTTT.

The rearrangement joins TRBV28 to TRBJ1-2; D remains unclear. CDR3 size: 16 residues. The V and J ends lost 1 base and 7 bases respectively, with 19 bases between them. Germline loops: CDR1 MDHEN, CDR2 SYDVKM. The CDR3 DNA follows: TGTGCCAGCAGTTTATCCCGGACCGGGTTCCGGGGTGGCTACACCTTC. Protein sequence: CASSLSRTGFRGGYTF.

This clone appeared a single time. J is TRBJ1-1 and V is TRBV15; unclear D gene. V was pared by 2 bases and J by 0 bases, with 10 bases between. This CDR3 contains 15 residues. The germline V gene encodes CDR1 LNHNV and CDR2 YYDKDF (reference sequence). The DNA for the CDR3 is TGTGCCACCAGCAGAAGACAAATTATGAACACTGAAGCTTTCTTT. Translated, it gives CATSRRQIMNTEAFF.

This clone was observed a single time. This chain links TRBV19 with TRBJ1-2, with TRBD1 as a possible D gene (5 bases). V lost 4 bases and J 4 bases, leaving 13 bases between the germline ends. Per germline, CDR1 LNHDA and CDR2 SQIVND (reference sequence). The CDR3 covers 14 residues. CDR3 protein: CASSKQKGFYGYTF. The CDR3 nucleotides read TGTGCCAGTAGTAAACAAAAGGGGTTCTATGGCTACACCTTC. The whole variable domain, remainder taken from reference TRBV19 and TRBJ1-2, is DGGITQSPKYLFRKEGQNVTLSCEQNLNHDAMYWYRQDPGQGLRLIYYSQIVNDFQKGDIAEGYSVSREKKESFPLTVTSAQKNPTAFYLCASSKQKGFYGYTFGSGTRLTVV.

The chain couples TRBV5-4 to TRBJ2-1; 7 bases are shared with TRBD2. Germline V lookup: CDR1 SGHNT, CDR2 YYREEE (reference sequence). The CDR3 is 17 amino acids. The V segment lost 4 bases and the J segment 0 bases; nucleotides outside the gene matches: 10. The CDR3 nucleotides read TGTGCCAGCAGCCCCCTTGCGGGGGAGAGCTCCTACAATGAGCAGTTCTTC. Protein product: CASSPLAGESSYNEQFF. The whole variable domain, remainder taken from reference TRBV5-4 and TRBJ2-1, is ETGVTQSPTHLIKTRGQQVTLRCSSQSGHNTVSWYQQALGQGPQFIFQYYREEENGRGNFPPRFSGLQFPNYSSELNVNALELDDSALYLCASSPLAGESSYNEQFFGPGTRLTVL.

The chain joins TRBV7-6 to TRBJ2-2; D possibly corresponds to TRBD2 (6 bases). CDR1 and CDR2 from the germline V gene are SGHVS and FNYEAQ. CDR3 length: 17 amino acids. V was shortened by 0 bases and J by 3 bases, with 14 bases between the two germline ends. CDR3 amino acids: CASSLADLRGYTGELFF. The CDR3 region has the DNA TGTGCCAGCAGCTTAGCAGATCTCCGGGGGTACACCGGGGAGCTGTTTTTT.

The rearrangement uses TRBV28 and TRBJ1-3, with D tentatively TRBD1 (5 bases). The CDR3 has 15 residues. The germline V gene has CDR1 MDHEN and CDR2 SYDVKM. The ends were cut back, 6 bases at V and 0 bases at J, with 12 bases in the middle. CDR3 coding DNA: TGTGCCAGCAGCACAGGACGTACCTCTGGAAACACCATATATTTT. Encoded protein: CASSTGRTSGNTIYF.

The V call is TRBV29-1, the J call TRBJ1-1; the match to TRBD1 covers 9 bases. The V gene end was trimmed by 3 bases and the J gene end by 5 bases; junction bases not matched to a gene: 4. The CDR3 runs 13 residues. CDR1 is SQVTM, CDR2 ANQGSEA, per germline. CDR3 region: CSVEGDRATEAFF. Written as DNA, the CDR3 is TGCAGCGTTGAGGGGGACAGGGCTACTGAAGCTTTCTTT.

This clone was counted a few times. This rearrangement joins TRBV6-4 to TRBJ2-2; TRBD1 matches at 7 bases. Trimming took 7 bases from V and 0 from J; bases not matched to a gene: 5. Germline V lookup: CDR1 MRHNA, CDR2 SNTAGT. The CDR3 consists of 15 residues. The CDR3 loop is CASTRDSANTGELFF. The CDR3 DNA reads TGTGCCAGCACTCGGGACAGCGCGAACACCGGGGAGCTGTTTTTT.

The chain has TRBV2 and TRBJ2-7; 7 bases map to TRBD1. The V gene end was trimmed by 6 bases and the J gene end by 6 bases; junction bases not matched to a gene: 5. The CDR3 has 12 residues. Germline-derived CDR1 and CDR2 are SNHLY and FYNNEI. CDR3 sequence (DNA): TGTGCCAGCAGGACAGGGTCATCCGAGCAGTACTTC. It specifies CASRTGSSEQYF.

This chain uses TRBV21-1 with TRBJ1-5. TRBV21-1 is described as a pseudogene. This CDR3 is built from 10 residues. CDR3 in DNA: TGTGCCAGGCGGCATCAGCCCCAGCATTTT. This gives the protein CARRHQPQHF.

This clone showed up just once. The chain carries TRBV4-1 and TRBJ2-1, with 11 bases that match TRBD2. J was trimmed by 7 bases and V by 0 bases; bases with no gene match: 8. Germline CDR1 reads MGHRA; CDR2 reads YSYEKL. The CDR3 is made up of 17 amino acids. In DNA form, the CDR3 reads TGCGCCAGCAGCCAAGAAGGTAGCGGGAGGGGGACGAATGAGCAGTTCTTC. It specifies CASSQEGSGRGTNEQFF.

In regard to this clone: Other DNA sequences of this sample code for an identical CDR3. The V call is TRBV7-8, the J call TRBJ2-7; the D gene is possibly TRBD2 (6 bases). The V gene's germline CDR1 is SGHVS and CDR2 FQNEAQ. The CDR3 runs to 14 residues. V lost 1 base and J lost 7, with 14 bases in between. The CDR3 sequence: CASSLGPGVGEQYF. The CDR3 nucleotides are TGTGCCAGCAGCTTAGGCCCGGGGGTGGGGGAGCAGTACTTC.

The chain's CDR3 is CASRSLEWDRGNEQFF. The CDR3 bases are TGTGCCAGCAGATCCTTGGAATGGGACAGGGGCAATGAGCAGTTCTTC. The chain employs TRBV27 and TRBJ2-1; 10 bases agree with TRBD1. The junction had 11 bases not matched to a gene; V was cut back by 6 bases and J by 6 bases. This CDR3 region has 16 residues. Germline V gene lookup returns CDR1 MNHEY and CDR2 SMNVEV (reference sequence).

The V and J genes are TRBV7-2 and TRBJ1-2; weak D call: TRBD1 (5 bases). The germline V and J ends were trimmed by 4 bases and 4 bases, with 16 bases remaining between them. The CDR3 sequence is 15 residues long. Germline V gives CDR1 SGHTA, CDR2 FQGNSA. DNA for the CDR3: TGTGCCAGCAGCTCTGGCGGGGCTGACGGCTATGGCTACACCTTC. It translates to CASSSGGADGYGYTF.

The genes are TRBV2 and TRBJ2-3; weak D call: TRBD2 (5 bases). V gave up 7 bases and J gave up 5 bases, with 28 bases separating them. CDR3 length: 18 residues. Germline assignment: CDR1 SNHLY and CDR2 FYNNEI. The DNA of the CDR3 is TGTGCCAGCACCAGAAAGGGCGCTAGCTGGAGTACGGGAGATACGCAGTATTTT. This gives the protein CASTRKGASWSTGDTQYF.

V gene TRBV9 combines with J gene TRBJ2-3; D ambiguous. The CDR3 totals 15 residues. CDR1 and CDR2 from the germline V gene are SGDLS and YYNGEE. Trimming took 0 bases from V and 4 from J, leaving 12 bases between them. The CDR3 loop is CASSVEMRAADTQYF. The CDR3 DNA sequence: TGTGCCAGCAGCGTAGAAATGCGTGCGGCAGATACGCAGTATTTT.

The J gene is TRBJ2-2, the V gene TRBV7-9; no firm D call. Germline CDR1 reads SEHNR; CDR2 reads FQNEAQ (reference sequence). Trimming shortened V by 5 bases and J by 8 bases, and 9 bases separated the two germline ends. This CDR3 region has 12 residues. This CDR3 is CASSLTSGELFF. For the CDR3, the DNA is TGTGCCAGCAGCCTTACCAGTGGGGAGCTGTTTTTT.

The V gene is TRBV15, the J gene TRBJ1-6; D is perhaps TRBD1 (5 bases). Germline V gene sequence: CDR1 LNHNV, CDR2 YYDKDF (reference sequence). Trimming left V 3 bases short and J 6 bases short, with 9 bases between. CDR3 size: 14 residues. CDR3 loop: CATSSSQGNSPLHF. As DNA, the CDR3 is TGTGCCACCAGCAGTTCTCAGGGTAATTCACCCCTCCACTTT.

This chain joins TRBV7-9 and TRBJ2-1; 13 bases agree with TRBD2. Germline trimming cut 2 bases from V and 10 bases from J; bases unmatched to any gene: 5. CDR1 is SEHNR and CDR2 is FQNEAQ in the germline V gene (reference sequence). The CDR3 has 15 amino acids. The DNA for the CDR3 is TGTGCCAGCAGCTTAACTAGCGGGGGGGCAGACGAGCAGTTCTTC. This gives the protein CASSLTSGGADEQFF.

In its sample, this clone was seen a few times. The chain couples TRBV5-6 to TRBJ1-5; 7 positions match TRBD1. Germline loops: CDR1 SGHDT, CDR2 YYEEEE. J lost 4 bases, V lost 4 bases, and 8 bases had no gene match. The CDR3 totals 15 residues. As DNA, the CDR3 is TGTGCCAGCAGCCAGAGGGGGCGGAGGAATCAGCCCCAGCATTTT. It yields the protein CASSQRGRRNQPQHF.

This clone was observed a few times. The V call is TRBV6-1, the J call TRBJ1-1, with a tentative D call TRBD1 (5 bases). CDR1 MNHNS and CDR2 SASEGT come from the germline V gene. V dropped 6 bases and J dropped 1 base, with 15 bases sitting between them. The CDR3 is 15 amino acids. CDR3 sequence reads: CASRPGSARNTEAFF. The CDR3 coding sequence is TGTGCCAGCAGGCCAGGGTCGGCGCGGAACACTGAAGCTTTCTTT.

This chain connects TRBV11-2 to TRBJ2-1; 9 nucleotides align to TRBD2. This CDR3 contains 16 residues. Germline CDR1 is SGHAT and CDR2 is FQNNGV. Germline trimming cut 1 base from V and 8 bases from J; bases unmatched to any gene: 9. In DNA form, the CDR3 reads TGTGCCAGCAGCTTAGTTTCCGGCGGGGGGGCCTATGAGCAGTTCTTC. Its translation: CASSLVSGGGAYEQFF.

The CDR3 DNA follows: TGTGCCAGCAGTTTAGGACAGGGGGTCAATCAGCCCCAGCATTTT. Its translation is CASSLGQGVNQPQHF. The J gene is TRBJ1-5, the V gene TRBV28, with TRBD1 matching 10 bases. Trimming removed 2 bases from V and 3 bases from J; junction bases left unmatched: 1. CDR3 length: 15 residues. CDR1 and CDR2 (germline): MDHEN, SYDVKM.

This chain connects TRBV18 to TRBJ2-7, with TRBD1 matching over 9 bases. The V segment lost 2 bases and the J segment 3 bases; nucleotides outside the gene matches: 8. CDR1 is KGHSH, CDR2 LQKENI, per germline. This CDR3 spans 16 amino acids. The CDR3, as DNA: TGTGCCAGCTCACCAGTTACAGGGGGCCTCAACTACGAGCAGTACTTC. Its translation is CASSPVTGGLNYEQYF.

CDR3 DNA sequence: TGTGCCAGTAGTAATCTCCCCGGCTCCTACGAGCAGTACTTC. This encodes CASSNLPGSYEQYF. The V gene is TRBV19, the J gene TRBJ2-7; D gene unclear. The CDR3 totals 14 residues. The V end was cut by 4 bases, the J end by 0 bases, with 10 bases between. Per the germline V gene, CDR1 is LNHDA and CDR2 is SQIVND (reference sequence).

The rearrangement uses TRBV5-1 and TRBJ2-3; D perhaps matches TRBD2 (7 bases). Trimming took 6 bases from V and 2 from J, leaving 28 bases between them. Germline lookup yields CDR1 SGHRS and CDR2 YFSETQ. This CDR3 spans 19 amino acids. Written as DNA, the CDR3 is TGCGCCAGCACATATGGGGGGGCCGTTCATAGTTTATTCACAGATACGCAGTATTTT. It codes for CASTYGGAVHSLFTDTQYF.

The chain carries TRBV13 and TRBJ2-4; no clear D. V lost 0 bases, J lost 0 bases, and 6 bases lay in between. The CDR3 extends over 15 amino acids. In germline, CDR1 is PRHDT, CDR2 FYEKMQ (reference sequence). In DNA form, the CDR3 reads TGTGCCAGCAGCTTAGGAGCGCTAGCCAAAAACATTCAGTACTTC. It is translated as CASSLGALAKNIQYF.

The rearrangement links TRBV11-3 to TRBJ2-3; D is undetermined. This CDR3 has 14 amino acids. Germline CDR1 reads SGHNT; CDR2 reads YENEEA. V shed 2 bases and J shed 5 bases, with 11 bases lying between them. The CDR3 DNA reads as TGTGCCAGCAGCTTAAGCTCCTATGGAGATACGCAGTATTTT. This gives the protein CASSLSSYGDTQYF.